The clone carrying this T cell receptor beta chain has a handful of counts. Its antigen is still unknown. These data belong to a study of response to subunit inactivated influenza vaccine. General study points: After each seasonal influenza vaccination, few new T cells are recruited, the authors suggested.

MiXCR was run by TCRdb on the RT-PCR reads, yielding one entry per CDR3 protein. This sample has around 190,000 distinct CDR3 sequences, with 14% found just once. With V trimmed by 3 bases and J by 10 bases, 2 bases remained unmatched. This CDR3 has 13 amino acids. CDR1 is KGHDR, CDR2 SFDVKD, per germline. The chain employs TRBV24-1 and TRBJ1-1, with 12 bases identical to TRBD1. The sequence came from a man in his forties or fifties who received an inactivated influenza vaccine. Sequenced material: CD8+ T cells sorted from PBMCs, taken 4 to 6 days after vaccination. The CDR3 nucleotides read TGTGCCACCAGTGATAGGGACAGGGGGCGAGCTTTCTTT. The encoded protein is CATSDRDRGRAFF.